This T cell receptor beta chain is drawn from a study of shared clonotypes between healthy human individuals. Libraries were prepared by immunoSEQ multiplex PCR; TCRdb keeps only in-frame clonotypes and omits some of them. The table includes millions of clones, around 94% detected once. The sequence came from a young man in good health. Sequenced sample: naive CD4+ T cells sorted from blood. The subset is: CD45RA+ positively selected.

The CDR3 DNA follows: TGTGCCAGCAGCAATCCCCAGGGGCAGGGAAACACCATATATTTT. Translated, it gives CASSNPQGQGNTIYF. This sequence joins TRBV21-1 and TRBJ1-3; TRBD1, as called in the table, went unchecked against the DNA. TRBV21-1 is labeled a pseudogene. CDR3 length equals 15 residues.